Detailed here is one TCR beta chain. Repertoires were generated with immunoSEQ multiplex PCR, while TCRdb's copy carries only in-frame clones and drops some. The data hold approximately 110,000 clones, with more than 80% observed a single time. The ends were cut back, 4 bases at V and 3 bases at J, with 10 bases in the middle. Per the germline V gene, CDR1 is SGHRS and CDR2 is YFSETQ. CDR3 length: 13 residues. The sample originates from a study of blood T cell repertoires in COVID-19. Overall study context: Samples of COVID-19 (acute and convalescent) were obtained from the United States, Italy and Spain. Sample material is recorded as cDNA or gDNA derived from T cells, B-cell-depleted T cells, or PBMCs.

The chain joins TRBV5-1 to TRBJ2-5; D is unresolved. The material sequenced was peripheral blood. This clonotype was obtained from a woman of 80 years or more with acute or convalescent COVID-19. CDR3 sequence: CASSILTEETQYF. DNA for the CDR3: TGCGCCAGCAGCATACTTACCGAAGAGACCCAGTACTTC.